These T cell receptor beta chains were read from a single sample in a study of blood T cell repertoires in COVID-19. Data came from immunoSEQ multiplex PCR; TCRdb stores just in-frame clones and leaves some out. The sample has tens of thousands of clones, approximately 79% seen once. The sample was peripheral blood. The origin of the receptors is a woman in her 50s with acute or convalescent COVID-19. The CDR3 runs from the conserved cysteine through the conserved F or W. Each record gives: clone size, D gene, J gene, V gene, CDR3 DNA, CDR3 protein. The D gene is left open where the match is weak. Part of the rows lack a size; the others show once, few, many or a class for expanded clones.

size: .; D: .; J: TRBJ2-3; V: TRBV14; DNA: TGTGCCAGCAGCCAAGATTGGGGGCGCGATACGCAGTATTTT; CDR3: CASSQDWGRDTQYF
size: once; D: TRBD2; J: TRBJ2-1; V: TRBV27; DNA: TGTGCCAGCAGCAAGGGACTAGCGGGAGTCAATGAGCAGTTCTTC; CDR3: CASSKGLAGVNEQFF
size: .; D: TRBD1; J: TRBJ1-5; V: TRBV19; DNA: TGTGCCAGTAGCCTAACCTGGACAGGGGATAATCAGCCCCAGCATTTT; CDR3: CASSLTWTGDNQPQHF
size: .; D: TRBD2; J: TRBJ2-7; V: TRBV6-2/TRBV6-3; DNA: TGTGCCAGCAGTTACAGGCGGGAGAACAGCGAGCAGTACTTC; CDR3: CASSYRRENSEQYF
size: once; D: TRBD1; J: TRBJ2-1; V: TRBV27; DNA: TGTGCCAGCAGTTTTCTCGGGACAGGAAACTACAATGAGCAGTTCTTC; CDR3: CASSFLGTGNYNEQFF
size: .; D: .; J: TRBJ2-2; V: TRBV19; DNA: TGTGCCAGTAGTATGGTGGCAGGGGAGCTGTTTTTT; CDR3: CASSMVAGELFF
size: .; D: .; J: TRBJ2-7; V: TRBV20-1; DNA: TGCAGTGCTAGTGCGGGGGCGGGACTAAGCTCCTACGAGCAGTACTTC; CDR3: CSASAGAGLSSYEQYF
size: .; D: TRBD1; J: TRBJ1-5; V: TRBV2; DNA: TGTGCCAGCACCTTTCTAACAGGGGTGAATCAGCCCCAGCATTTT; CDR3: CASTFLTGVNQPQHF
size: .; D: TRBD2; J: TRBJ2-2; V: TRBV30; DNA: TGTGCCTGGAGCAGCGGGAGGACGAGAACCGGGGAGCTGTTTTTT; CDR3: CAWSSGRTRTGELFF
size: .; D: TRBD2; J: TRBJ2-5; V: TRBV7-9; DNA: TGTGCCAGCAGCGTAGCGGGAGAGCCCGAGACCCAGTACTTC; CDR3: CASSVAGEPETQYF
size: .; D: .; J: TRBJ1-1; V: TRBV7-3; DNA: TGTGCCAGCAGCCTTACGGGGGTCCAGGGCACTGAAGCTTTCTTT; CDR3: CASSLTGVQGTEAFF
size: .; D: TRBD1; J: TRBJ2-7; V: TRBV18; DNA: TGTGCCAGCTCACCGGCCCAGGACAGGGCCTCCTACGAGCAGTACTTC; CDR3: CASSPAQDRASYEQYF
size: .; D: TRBD1; J: TRBJ2-1; V: TRBV24-1; DNA: TGTGCCACCAGTGCCACACAGGGGTTGAGCTCCTACAATGAGCAGTTCTTC; CDR3: CATSATQGLSSYNEQFF
size: .; D: .; J: TRBJ2-1; V: TRBV9; DNA: TGTGCCAGCAGCGACACAGGGAATGAGCAGTTCTTC; CDR3: CASSDTGNEQFF
size: few; D: TRBD2; J: TRBJ2-3; V: TRBV11-3; DNA: TGTGCCAGCAGCCCCGGACTAGCGGGCCCAACAGATACGCAGTATTTT; CDR3: CASSPGLAGPTDTQYF
size: .; D: TRBD2; J: TRBJ2-5; V: TRBV5-1; DNA: TGCGCCAGCAGCTTGGGGGGTAGCGGGAGCGGACAGACCCAGTACTTC; CDR3: CASSLGGSGSGQTQYF
size: .; D: .; J: TRBJ2-3; V: TRBV2; DNA: TGTGCCAGCAGTGAACAGGAAACAGATACGCAGTATTTT; CDR3: CASSEQETDTQYF
size: .; D: TRBD1; J: TRBJ1-5; V: TRBV7-2; DNA: TGTGCCAGCAGCTCTAGGACAGGAACCAATCAGCCCCAGCATTTT; CDR3: CASSSRTGTNQPQHF
size: .; D: .; J: TRBJ1-5; V: TRBV7-3; DNA: TGTGCCAGCAGCTTAAGGCCGGGGCAGCCCCAGCATTTT; CDR3: CASSLRPGQPQHF
size: .; D: .; J: TRBJ1-5; V: TRBV13; DNA: TGTGCCAGCAGTCAACAGGGCCAGCCCCAGCATTTT; CDR3: CASSQQGQPQHF
size: .; D: .; J: TRBJ1-5; V: TRBV7-8; DNA: TGTGCCAGCAGCTCAATTAGCGGGGTAGGCGGCAATCAGCCCCAGCATTTT; CDR3: CASSSISGVGGNQPQHF
size: .; D: TRBD1; J: TRBJ1-6; V: TRBV19; DNA: TGTGCCAGTAGGACGATAGGACAGGCAGGAGATTCACCCCTCCACTTT; CDR3: CASRTIGQAGDSPLHF
size: .; D: TRBD1; J: TRBJ1-2; V: TRBV7-9; DNA: TGTGCCAGCAGCCCAGGGGGGCCTAACTATGGCTACACCTTC; CDR3: CASSPGGPNYGYTF